The 19 T cell receptor beta chains below were found in one sample sequenced in a study of CD8 T cells in Susac syndrome. An input of about 0.5 to 1 ug of RNA was subjected to reverse transcription using random hexamers. Each CDR3 protein is one row after TCRdb ran MiXCR on the immunoSEQ multiplex PCR reads. Counted here are 130,000 or so distinct CDR3 sequences, about 95% occurring once; the ten biggest clones make up over 0.1%. Sequenced input: CD4+ T cells from PBMCs. Receptors originate from a human donor with multiple sclerosis.

The CDR3 spells CSVEGAGFLSSYNEQFF. The CDR3 DNA follows: TGCAGCGTTGAGGGGGCGGGATTCTTAAGCTCCTACAATGAGCAGTTCTTC. The chain links TRBV29-1 to TRBJ2-1; D may match TRBD1 or TRBD2 (6 bases each). The CDR3 totals 17 residues. V was cut by 3 bases and J by 0 bases, with 18 bases left in between. Germline-derived CDR1 and CDR2 are SQVTM and ANQGSEA.

The chain combines TRBV28 with TRBJ1-5, with a weak D call TRBD1 (5 bases). The CDR3 totals 14 residues. CDR1 and CDR2 from the germline V gene are MDHEN and SYDVKM. Trimming removed 2 bases at V and 7 bases at J, with 12 bases between. The CDR3 sequence: CASSLGGASQPQHF. CDR3 coding DNA: TGTGCCAGCAGTTTAGGAGGGGCCTCACAGCCCCAGCATTTT. The whole variable domain, remainder taken from reference TRBV28 and TRBJ1-5, is DVKVTQSSRYLVKRTGEKVFLECVQDMDHENMFWYRQDPGLGLRLIYFSYDVKMKEKGDIPEGYSVSREKKERFSLILESASTNQTSMYLCASSLGGASQPQHFGDGTRLSIL.

The chain is built from TRBV27 and TRBJ1-6; a weak D match, TRBD1 (6 bases). The germline gives CDR1 MNHEY, CDR2 SMNVEV (reference sequence). The V gene lost 6 bases and the J gene lost 7 bases, with 22 bases spanning the gap. The CDR3 has 17 residues. The CDR3 nucleotides are TGTGCCAGCAGAGGTCAGTTCCGGACAGTAGTCAATTCACCCCTCCACTTT. Translated: CASRGQFRTVVNSPLHF.

The chain uses TRBV15 and TRBJ2-7, with D perhaps matching TRBD1 (6 bases). This CDR3 spans 14 amino acids. Trimming shortened V by 4 bases and J by 2 bases, and 12 bases separated the two germline ends. Germline values: CDR1 LNHNV, CDR2 YYDKDF (reference sequence). Here the CDR3 DNA reads TGTGCCACCAGCAAGGACAGTCGGACCTACGAGCAGTACTTC. It codes for CATSKDSRTYEQYF.

V usage is TRBV4-3 and J usage is TRBJ1-2, with D maybe TRBD1 (6 bases). The V gene's germline CDR1 is LGHNA and CDR2 YSLEER. V shed 4 bases and J shed 4 bases, with 13 bases lying between them. The CDR3 is 14 residues long. CDR3 DNA sequence: TGCGCCAGCAGCCGCGGACAGACGAGCTATGGCTACACCTTC. This translates into CASSRGQTSYGYTF.

The CDR3 region has the DNA TGCAGTGCTAGTTCCCTAGCGCGTTCCTACGAGCAGTACTTC. This encodes CSASSLARSYEQYF. The chain has TRBV20-1 and TRBJ2-7; TRBD2 might be the D (6 bases). CDR1 and CDR2 from the germline V gene are DFQATT and SNEGSKA (reference sequence). This CDR3 is built from 14 residues. V lost 3 bases to trimming and J lost 1 base, with 13 bases between them.

CDR3 coding DNA: TGTGCCAGCAGACCTCGGACAGGTGCGAACACCGGGGAGCTGTTTTTT. It yields the protein CASRPRTGANTGELFF. The chain joins TRBV6-2 or TRBV6-3 to TRBJ2-2; TRBD1 matches at 7 bases. V lost 6 bases and J lost 0; bases outside the gene matches: 7. Germline values: CDR1 MNHEY, CDR2 SVGEGT. The length of the CDR3 is 16 residues.

V and J are TRBV20-1 and TRBJ1-1, with TRBD1 identical over 7 bases. Germline CDR1 reads DFQATT; CDR2 reads SNEGSKA (reference sequence). The CDR3 runs to 13 residues. Losses at the gene ends were 7 bases for V and 2 bases for J; bases not matched to a gene: 7. The CDR3: CSEKGTANTEAFF. CDR3 sequence (DNA): TGCAGTGAGAAGGGGACAGCTAACACTGAAGCTTTCTTT.

The chain couples TRBV12-3 or TRBV12-4 to TRBJ2-1; tentative D call: TRBD1 (5 bases). CDR3 length: 12 amino acids. Deletions cut 6 bases from V and 8 bases from J, with 11 bases between. The CDR3: CASRLLGDEQFF. In DNA form, the CDR3 reads TGTGCCAGCAGGTTATTAGGGGATGAGCAGTTCTTC.

The chain joins TRBV6-1 to TRBJ2-7, with 8 bases aligning to TRBD2. The J segment lost 3 bases and the V segment lost 7 bases, leaving 11 bases of the junction unmatched. From germline, CDR1 is MNHNS and CDR2 SASEGT. CDR3 length: 15 amino acids. The CDR3 loop reads CASKMGSSGHYEQYF. The CDR3 DNA is TGTGCCAGCAAGATGGGGTCTAGCGGGCACTACGAGCAGTACTTC.

This sequence joins TRBV5-1 and TRBJ2-1; D is perhaps TRBD1 (6 bases). CDR3 size: 16 residues. Trimming cost V 0 bases and J 3 bases, with 13 bases left between them. Germline loops: CDR1 SGHRS, CDR2 YFSETQ. The CDR3 sequence is CASSLEDSPYYNEQFF. Here the CDR3 DNA reads TGCGCCAGCAGCTTGGAGGACAGTCCCTACTACAATGAGCAGTTCTTC.

This sequence joins TRBV19 and TRBJ2-3; 13 nucleotides line up with TRBD2. Germline values: CDR1 LNHDA, CDR2 SQIVND (reference sequence). Losses at the gene ends were 9 bases for V and 0 bases for J; bases not matched to a gene: 3. CDR3 size: 15 residues. The CDR3 here is CASGTSGVSTDTQYF. CDR3 DNA sequence: TGTGCCAGCGGGACTAGCGGGGTCAGCACAGATACGCAGTATTTT.

The chain carries TRBV14 and TRBJ1-2, with TRBD1 as a possible D gene (6 bases). Looked up from germline, CDR1 is SGHDN and CDR2 is FVKESK. This CDR3 spans 14 amino acids. V was clipped by 4 bases and J by 6 bases, with 15 bases between them. In nucleotides, the CDR3 is TGTGCCAGCAGCCCCCAGAGACAGGCTCATGGCTACACCTTC. Its protein product is CASSPQRQAHGYTF.

The chain carries TRBV20-1 and TRBJ1-5, with 7 positions matching TRBD1. The CDR3 has 12 amino acids. V shed 5 bases and J 4 bases; nucleotides not matched to a gene: 2. Germline CDR1 DFQATT, CDR2 SNEGSKA (reference sequence). The CDR3 nucleotides read TGCAGTGCTGCGACAGGGAATCAGCCCCAGCATTTT. It specifies CSAATGNQPQHF.

CDR3: CASRPGTALLETQYF. CDR3 DNA sequence: TGTGCCAGCAGGCCCGGGACTGCCCTATTGGAGACCCAGTACTTC. The chain combines TRBV2 with TRBJ2-5; D is perhaps TRBD2 (6 bases). Deletions cut 6 bases from V and 5 bases from J, with 19 bases between. The CDR3 has 15 amino acids. Germline V gives CDR1 SNHLY, CDR2 FYNNEI. The entire variable domain, with the rest obtained from reference TRBV2 and TRBJ2-5, is as follows: EPEVTQTPSHQVTQMGQEVILRCVPISNHLYFYWYRQILGQKVEFLVSFYNNEISEKSEIFDDQFSVERPDGSNFTLKIRSTKLEDSAMYFCASRPGTALLETQYFGPGTRLLVL.

The table lists this clonotype with a count of one. The DNA of the CDR3 is TGCGCCAGCAGCCAAGGGGAGCGGACAGGGGGTCCTGGGGCCAACGTCCTGACTTTC. It yields the protein CASSQGERTGGPGANVLTF. This sequence joins TRBV4-1 and TRBJ2-6; 10 nucleotides line up with TRBD1. J lost 2 bases, V lost 1 base, and 8 bases had no gene match. CDR1 MGHRA and CDR2 YSYEKL come from the germline V gene. CDR3 length equals 19 residues.

The V and J genes are TRBV29-1 and TRBJ1-5; D call uncertain. Germline-derived CDR1 and CDR2 are SQVTM and ANQGSEA. V was shortened by 6 bases and J by 7 bases, with 19 bases between the two germline ends. The CDR3 runs 14 residues. The CDR3: CSVWERDREQPQHF. CDR3 nucleotides: TGCAGCGTGTGGGAGAGGGATCGAGAGCAGCCCCAGCATTTT.

The V and J genes are TRBV5-6 and TRBJ1-4; D unclear. The CDR3 is 13 residues long. Germline-derived CDR1 and CDR2 are SGHDT and YYEEEE. V shed 1 base and J shed 8 bases, with 9 bases lying between them. CDR3 sequence reads: CASSLTWGEKLFF. Here the CDR3 DNA reads TGTGCCAGCAGCTTGACGTGGGGAGAAAAACTGTTTTTT.

The chain has TRBV2 and TRBJ2-5; TRBD2 matches 9 bases. Germline CDR1 SNHLY, CDR2 FYNNEI. There are 14 residues in the CDR3. J was trimmed by 5 bases and V by 4 bases; bases with no gene match: 5. CDR3 coding DNA: TGTGCCAGCAGTGTAGCGGGAGTCGTCGAGACCCAGTACTTC. Protein sequence: CASSVAGVVETQYF.